This TCR beta chain was documented in a study of vaccination effects on CD4 cells after COVID-19. Study information: Participants received two doses of either the BNT162b2 or mRNA-1273 vaccine.

This CDR3 has 14 amino acids. Germline V CDR1 and CDR2: SGHNT, YYREEE (reference sequence). Within the ViraFEST assay, antigen-specific CD4+ T cells underwent expansion with viral peptide pools prior to sequencing. Culture lasted under 13 days before CD4+ T cell isolation. Nobody among the vaccine recipients had prior SARS-CoV-2 infection (nucleocapsid antibodies were negative). Every well housed about 1.8 million PBMC, which grew in culture alongside 10 IU/ml IL-2 and around 10 ug/ml peptides. Fresh IL-2-containing medium replaced half the medium on days 3 and 7. Sequencing used immunoSEQ multiplex PCR; TCRdb keeps in-frame clones, though not all of them. The table has about 41,000 clones, under 70% seen once. Note on this clone: Its antigen remains unknown. One junction end disagrees with the germline gene, perhaps due to a read error.

This sequence joins TRBV5-4 and TRBJ1-1, with TRBD1 matching over 8 bases. Source: CD4+ T cells from PBMCs cultured with HCoV-OC43 spike peptides, taken before COVID-19 vaccination. Subset indicated: HCoV-OC43 spike overlapping peptide pool stimulation. The clonotype comes from a human donor who received a COVID-19 vaccine. CDR3 region: CASRLGTGNTEAFF. For the CDR3, the DNA is TGTGCCAGCAGGTTGGGGACAGGGAACACTGAAGCTTTCTTT.